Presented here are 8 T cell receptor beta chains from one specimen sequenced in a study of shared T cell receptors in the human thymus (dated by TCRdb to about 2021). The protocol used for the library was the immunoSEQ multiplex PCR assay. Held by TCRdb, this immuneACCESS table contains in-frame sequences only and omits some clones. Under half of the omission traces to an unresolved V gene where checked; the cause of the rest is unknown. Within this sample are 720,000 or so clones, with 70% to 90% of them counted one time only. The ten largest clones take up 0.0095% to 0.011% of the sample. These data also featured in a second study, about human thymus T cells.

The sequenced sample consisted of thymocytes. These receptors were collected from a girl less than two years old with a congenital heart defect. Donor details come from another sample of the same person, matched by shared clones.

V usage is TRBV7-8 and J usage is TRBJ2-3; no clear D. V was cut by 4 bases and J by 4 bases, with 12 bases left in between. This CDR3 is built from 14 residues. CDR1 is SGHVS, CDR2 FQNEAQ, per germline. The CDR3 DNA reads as TGTGCCAGCAGCTCCCTTTTGGGCGCAGATACGCAGTATTTT. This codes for CASSSLLGADTQYF.

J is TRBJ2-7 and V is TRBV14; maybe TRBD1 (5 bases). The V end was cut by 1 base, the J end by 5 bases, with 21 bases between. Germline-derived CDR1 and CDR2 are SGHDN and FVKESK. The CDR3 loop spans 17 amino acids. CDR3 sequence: CASSQVPGSRRKNEQYF. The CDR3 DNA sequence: TGTGCCAGCAGCCAAGTACCAGGGTCCAGAAGGAAGAACGAGCAGTACTTC.

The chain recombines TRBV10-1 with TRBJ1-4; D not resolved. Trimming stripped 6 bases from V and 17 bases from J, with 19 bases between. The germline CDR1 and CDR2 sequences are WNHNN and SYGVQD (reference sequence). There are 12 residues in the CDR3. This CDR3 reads CASSNPNESPFF. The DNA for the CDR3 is TGCGCCAGCAGCAACCCAAATGAAAGCCCCTTTTTT.

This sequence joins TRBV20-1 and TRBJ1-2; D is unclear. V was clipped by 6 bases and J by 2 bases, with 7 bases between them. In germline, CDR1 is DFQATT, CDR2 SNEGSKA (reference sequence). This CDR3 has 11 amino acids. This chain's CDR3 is CSASGNYGYTF. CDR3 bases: TGCAGTGCGTCGGGGAACTATGGCTACACCTTC.

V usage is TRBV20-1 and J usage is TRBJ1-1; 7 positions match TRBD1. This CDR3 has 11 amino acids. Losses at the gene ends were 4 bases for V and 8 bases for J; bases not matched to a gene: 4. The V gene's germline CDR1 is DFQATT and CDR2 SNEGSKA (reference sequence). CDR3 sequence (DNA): TGCAGTGCTATAAAGGGACAGGAAGCTTTCTTT. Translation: CSAIKGQEAFF.

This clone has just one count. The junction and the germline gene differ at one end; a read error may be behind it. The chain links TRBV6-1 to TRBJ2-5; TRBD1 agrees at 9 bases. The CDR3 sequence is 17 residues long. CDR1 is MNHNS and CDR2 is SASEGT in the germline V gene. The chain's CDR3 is CASSEAPTGGEKETQYF. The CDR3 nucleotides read TGTGCCAGCAGCGAAGCCCCGACAGGGGGTGAAAAAGAGACCCAGTACTTC.

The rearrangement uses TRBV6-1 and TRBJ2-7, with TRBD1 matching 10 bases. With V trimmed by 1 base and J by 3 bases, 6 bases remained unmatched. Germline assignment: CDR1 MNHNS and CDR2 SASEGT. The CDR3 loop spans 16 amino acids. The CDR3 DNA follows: TGTGCCAGCAGTGAAGGGGGGACAGGGGCACTCTACGAGCAGTACTTC. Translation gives CASSEGGTGALYEQYF.

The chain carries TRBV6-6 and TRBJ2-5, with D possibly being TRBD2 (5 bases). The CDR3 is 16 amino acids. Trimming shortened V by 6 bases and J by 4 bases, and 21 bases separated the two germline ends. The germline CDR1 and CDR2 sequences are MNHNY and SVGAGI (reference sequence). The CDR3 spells CASSREALALVETQYF. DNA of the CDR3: TGTGCCAGCAGCCGCGAAGCCCTAGCATTAGTAGAGACCCAGTACTTC.